The source of this TCR beta chain is a study of T cells after yellow fever vaccination. On the study more broadly: Where fractions had low cell numbers, libraries were prepared from them with the SMART-Seq v4 Ultra Low Input RNA kit.

Template switching with 5'RACE generated the TCR cDNA and added a universal primer site and UMIs. TCRdb redid the calling of the 5' RACE reads with MiXCR, one entry per CDR3 protein. The sample includes over 200,000 distinct CDR3 sequences, about 7% seen only once; the top ten take about 0.95%. This clonotype occurred many times. Its specificity is unknown. Germline-derived CDR1 and CDR2 are MNHEY and SVGAGI. The CDR3 is 11 residues long. V was trimmed by 5 bases and J by 5 bases, leaving 6 bases between them. Study-wide findings and caveats: High-abundance clonotypes from the bulk population could contaminate FACS-sorted repertoires.

The sequencing used CD4+ T cells sorted from PBMCs, collected on the day of the yellow fever booster vaccination. This sequence originates from a young man who received the YFV17D yellow fever vaccine. This chain connects TRBV6-5 to TRBJ2-5; no reliable D call. CDR3 sequence reads: CASSNPETQYF. The CDR3 DNA sequence: TGTGCCAGCAGTAACCCGGAGACCCAGTACTTC.